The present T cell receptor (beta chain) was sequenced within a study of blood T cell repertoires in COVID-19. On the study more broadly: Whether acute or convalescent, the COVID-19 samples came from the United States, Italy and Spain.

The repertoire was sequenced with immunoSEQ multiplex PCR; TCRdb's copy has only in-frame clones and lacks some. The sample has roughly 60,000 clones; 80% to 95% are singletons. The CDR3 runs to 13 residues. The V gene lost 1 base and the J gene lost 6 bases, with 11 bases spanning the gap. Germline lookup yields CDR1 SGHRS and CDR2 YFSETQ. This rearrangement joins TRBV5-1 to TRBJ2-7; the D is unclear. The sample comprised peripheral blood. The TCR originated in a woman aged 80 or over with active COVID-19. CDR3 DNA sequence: TGCGCCAGCAGCTTGATTTGGCCTGGCGAGCAGTACTTC. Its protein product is CASSLIWPGEQYF. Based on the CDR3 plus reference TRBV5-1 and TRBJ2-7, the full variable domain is KAGVTQTPRYLIKTRGQQVTLSCSPISGHRSVSWYQQTPGQGLQFLFEYFSETQRNKGNFPGRFSGRQFSNSRSEMNVSTLELGDSALYLCASSLIWPGEQYFGPGTRLTVT.